This T cell receptor beta chain comes out of a study of glioma-infiltrating T cells. This clonotype was seen a handful of times. The antigen is unknown. General study results and limits: Above-expected tissue-blood divergence occurred in all gliomas, most in low-grade ones. CDR3 overlap between tissue and blood was very small.

The iRepertoire nested amplicon-rescue multiplex PCR amplified TCR alpha and beta CDR3s from RNA. One-step reverse transcription and amplification started from approximately 100-400 ng of tissue mRNA or PBMC total RNA. TCRdb fed the multiplex PCR reads into MiXCR, producing one record per CDR3 protein. The sample has 100,000 to 150,000 distinct CDR3 sequences; about 25% are singletons. This TCR was recovered from a human donor with low-grade glioma or glioblastoma, undergoing nonglioma brain surgery, or in good health (not recorded which). The sequencing sample was made of glioma tissue, nonneoplastic brain tissue, or PBMCs (not recorded which).

The CDR3 sequence: CASSLDTGREAFF. The CDR3 DNA reads TGCGCCAGCAGCTTGGATACAGGGAGGGAAGCTTTCTTT. The chain uses TRBV5-1 and TRBJ1-1; perhaps TRBD1 as D (6 bases). In germline, CDR1 is SGHRS, CDR2 YFSETQ. Trimming cost V 0 bases and J 8 bases, with 11 bases left between them. The CDR3 extends over 13 amino acids. The whole variable domain, remainder taken from reference TRBV5-1 and TRBJ1-1, is KAGVTQTPRYLIKTRGQQVTLSCSPISGHRSVSWYQQTPGQGLQFLFEYFSETQRNKGNFPGRFSGRQFSNSRSEMNVSTLELGDSALYLCASSLDTGREAFFGQGTRLTVV.